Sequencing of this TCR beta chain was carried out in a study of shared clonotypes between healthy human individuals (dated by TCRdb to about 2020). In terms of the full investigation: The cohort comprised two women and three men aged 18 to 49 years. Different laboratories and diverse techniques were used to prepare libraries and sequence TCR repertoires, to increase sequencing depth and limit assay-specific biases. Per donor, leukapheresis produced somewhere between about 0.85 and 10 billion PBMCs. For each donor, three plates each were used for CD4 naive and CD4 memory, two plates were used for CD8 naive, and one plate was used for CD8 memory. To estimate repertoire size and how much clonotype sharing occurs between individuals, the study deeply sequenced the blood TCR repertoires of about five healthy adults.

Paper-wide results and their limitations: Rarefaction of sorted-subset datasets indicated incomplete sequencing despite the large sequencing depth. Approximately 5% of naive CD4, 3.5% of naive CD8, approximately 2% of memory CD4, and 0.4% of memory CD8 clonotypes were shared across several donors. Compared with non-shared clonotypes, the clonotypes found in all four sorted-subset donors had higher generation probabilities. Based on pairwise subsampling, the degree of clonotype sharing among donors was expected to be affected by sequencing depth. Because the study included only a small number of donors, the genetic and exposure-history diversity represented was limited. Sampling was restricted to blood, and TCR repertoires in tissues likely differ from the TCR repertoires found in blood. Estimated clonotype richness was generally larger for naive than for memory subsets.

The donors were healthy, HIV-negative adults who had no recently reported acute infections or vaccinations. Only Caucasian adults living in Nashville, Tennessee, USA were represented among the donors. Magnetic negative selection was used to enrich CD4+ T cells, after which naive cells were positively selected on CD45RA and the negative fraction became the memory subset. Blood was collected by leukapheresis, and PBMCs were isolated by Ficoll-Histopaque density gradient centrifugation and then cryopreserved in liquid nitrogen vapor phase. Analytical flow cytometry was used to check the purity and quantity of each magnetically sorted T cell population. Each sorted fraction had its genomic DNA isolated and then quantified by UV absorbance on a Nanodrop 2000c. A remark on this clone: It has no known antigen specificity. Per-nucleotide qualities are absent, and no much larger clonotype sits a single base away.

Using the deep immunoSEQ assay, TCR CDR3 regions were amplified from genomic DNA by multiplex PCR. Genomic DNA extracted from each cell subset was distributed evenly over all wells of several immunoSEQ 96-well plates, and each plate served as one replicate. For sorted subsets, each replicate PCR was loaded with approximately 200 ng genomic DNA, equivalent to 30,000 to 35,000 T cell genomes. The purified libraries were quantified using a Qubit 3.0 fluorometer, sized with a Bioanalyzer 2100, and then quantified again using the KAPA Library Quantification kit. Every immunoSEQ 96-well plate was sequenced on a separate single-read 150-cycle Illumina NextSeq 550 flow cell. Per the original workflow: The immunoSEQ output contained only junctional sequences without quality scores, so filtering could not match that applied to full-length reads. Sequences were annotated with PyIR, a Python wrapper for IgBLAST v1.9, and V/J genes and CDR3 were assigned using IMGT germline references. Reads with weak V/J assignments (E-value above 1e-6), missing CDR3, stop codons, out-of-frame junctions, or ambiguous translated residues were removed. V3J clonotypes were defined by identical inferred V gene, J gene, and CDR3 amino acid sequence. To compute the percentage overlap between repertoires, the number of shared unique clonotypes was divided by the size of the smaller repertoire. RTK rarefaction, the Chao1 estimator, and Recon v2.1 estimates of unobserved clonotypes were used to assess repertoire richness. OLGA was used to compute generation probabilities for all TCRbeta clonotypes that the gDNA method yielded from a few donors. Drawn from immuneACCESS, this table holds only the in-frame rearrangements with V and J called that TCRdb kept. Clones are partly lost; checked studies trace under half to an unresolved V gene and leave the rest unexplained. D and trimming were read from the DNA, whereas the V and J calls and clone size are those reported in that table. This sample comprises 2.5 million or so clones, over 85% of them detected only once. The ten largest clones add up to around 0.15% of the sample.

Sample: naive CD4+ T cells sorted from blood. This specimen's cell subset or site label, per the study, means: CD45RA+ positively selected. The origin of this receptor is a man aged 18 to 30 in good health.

The DNA is TGCGCCAGCAGCTTTCAGGGTAAAGAATCAGGCTACACCTTC. Translated, this gives CASSFQGKESGYTF. The rearrangement combines TRBV5-1 with TRBJ1-2; TRBD1 is perhaps the D gene, given 5 matching bases. The V and J ends are trimmed by 2 bases and 8 bases, leaving 16 bases between them. Based on the germline V gene, the CDR1 and CDR2 sequences are SGHRS and YFSETQ. Taken from cysteine to phenylalanine, the CDR3 has 14 residues. Only the CDR3 DNA is retained, 42 bases long and in frame from the first base. Supplemented by the reference TRBV5-1 and TRBJ1-2 proteins around the CDR3, the complete variable domain is KAGVTQTPRYLIKTRGQQVTLSCSPISGHRSVSWYQQTPGQGLQFLFEYFSETQRNKGNFPGRFSGRQFSNSRSEMNVSTLELGDSALYLCASSFQGKESGYTFGSGTRLTVV.